This T cell receptor beta chain is from a study of cytomegalovirus exposure and HLA in healthy donors. A remark on this clone: Its antigen is as yet unknown.

This CDR3 has 16 amino acids. V trimming: 4 bases; J trimming: 5 bases; junction bases outside the gene matches: 9. Germline V gives CDR1 SGHRS, CDR2 YFSETQ. PCR involved 60 Vbeta and 13 Jbeta primers. Libraries were prepared by immunoSEQ multiplex PCR; TCRdb keeps only in-frame clonotypes and omits some of them. The sample records 100,000 to 150,000 clones, around 77% being singletons. Study-level points and caveats: A missense variant in DCLRE1C was later tied to TCR beta V- and J-gene trimming. Researchers catalogued around 150 TCR beta chains as cytomegalovirus-associated. A later analysis associated 15,000 or so TCR beta sequences with HLA alleles at a 0.05 false discovery rate.

The sequence came from a woman between 40 and 50 years old in good health and CMV-seropositive. This chain links TRBV5-1 with TRBJ2-2, with 9 nucleotides matching TRBD1. The sequencing sample was made of PBMCs. The CDR3 region is CASSVGDRESTGELFF. CDR3 bases: TGCGCCAGCAGCGTGGGGGACAGGGAATCTACCGGGGAGCTGTTTTTT.